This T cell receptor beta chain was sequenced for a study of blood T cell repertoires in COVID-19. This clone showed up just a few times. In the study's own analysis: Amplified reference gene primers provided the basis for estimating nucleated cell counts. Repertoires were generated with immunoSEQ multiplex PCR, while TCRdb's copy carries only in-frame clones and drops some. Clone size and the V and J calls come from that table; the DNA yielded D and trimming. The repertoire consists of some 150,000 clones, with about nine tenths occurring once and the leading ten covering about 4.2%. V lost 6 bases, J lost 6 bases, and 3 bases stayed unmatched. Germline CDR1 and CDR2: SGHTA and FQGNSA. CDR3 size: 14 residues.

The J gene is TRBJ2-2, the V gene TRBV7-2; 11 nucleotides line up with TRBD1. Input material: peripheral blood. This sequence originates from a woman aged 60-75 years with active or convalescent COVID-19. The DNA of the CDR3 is TGTGCCAGCAGGGACAGGGGGCTCGCCGGGGAGCTGTTTTTT. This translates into CASRDRGLAGELFF.